This entry lists 30 T cell receptor beta chains sequenced from one sample in a study of T cells after yellow fever vaccination. TCRdb ran MiXCR on the 5' RACE reads and lists one entry per CDR3 protein. This sample yields some 160,000 distinct CDR3 sequences, of which about a tenth are seen a single time; approximately 35% belongs to the top ten. The sequencing here drew on CD8+ T cells sorted from PBMCs, taken 45 days after the yellow fever booster vaccination. These receptors originate from a man in his late teens or twenties who received the YFV17D yellow fever vaccine.

The sample holds a few counts of this clonotype. The gene calls are TRBV28 and TRBJ2-7; D is uncertain. CDR3 length equals 13 residues. Germline values: CDR1 MDHEN, CDR2 SYDVKM. V shed 7 bases and J shed 3 bases, with 13 bases lying between them. CDR3 bases: TGTGCCAGCACCGAAAGGGCAGGCTACGAGCAGTACGTC. Translated, it gives CASTERAGYEQYV.

This clonotype was counted only a few times. The genes are TRBV6-2 or TRBV6-3 and TRBJ2-6; no definite D call. V was pared by 6 bases and J by 0 bases, with 18 bases between. The CDR3 length is 18 residues. CDR1 MNHEY and CDR2 SVGEGT come from the germline V gene. CDR3 loop: CASRTDRVPSSGANVLTF. The CDR3, as DNA: TGTGCCAGCAGAACGGATAGGGTACCGTCCTCTGGGGCCAACGTCCTGACTTTC.

This clonotype has more than one count but fewer than ten. The rearrangement uses TRBV7-6 and TRBJ2-5; weak D call: TRBD2 (6 bases). The CDR3 has 14 amino acids. Germline V gives CDR1 SGHVS, CDR2 FNYEAQ. The germline V and J ends were trimmed by 2 bases and 3 bases, with 10 bases remaining between them. CDR3 nucleotide sequence: TGTGCCAGCAGCTTACTCGGGAGTGAAGAGACCCAGTACTTC. Protein product: CASSLLGSEETQYF.

In this sample, this clonotype turned up a few times. The chain links TRBV20-1 to TRBJ2-3, with D possibly matching TRBD2 (6 bases). This CDR3 has 14 residues. In germline, CDR1 is DFQATT, CDR2 SNEGSKA (reference sequence). With 6 bases removed from V and 6 bases from J, the gap between germline ends came to 19 bases. This CDR3 is CSASTTRGGDTQYF. The CDR3 region has the DNA TGCAGTGCGAGCACAACGCGGGGTGGCGATACGCAGTATTTT.

The chain carries TRBV2 and TRBJ2-7, with a tentative D call TRBD2 (6 bases). The CDR3 sequence is 13 residues long. CDR1 SNHLY and CDR2 FYNNEI come from the germline V gene. The V gene lost 10 bases and the J gene lost 1 base, with 14 bases spanning the gap. The CDR3 spells CATLVGGSYEQYF. As DNA, the CDR3 is TGTGCCACCCTCGTGGGGGGATCCTACGAGCAGTACTTC.

This rearrangement joins TRBV11-2 to TRBJ2-6; no firm D call. From germline, CDR1 is SGHAT and CDR2 FQNNGV. The length of the CDR3 is 12 residues. With 7 bases removed from V and 4 bases from J, the gap between germline ends came to 5 bases. This CDR3 reads CASKWGANVLTF. CDR3 bases: TGTGCCAGCAAGTGGGGGGCCAACGTCCTGACTTTC.

The J gene is TRBJ2-1, the V gene TRBV28; 8 bases agree with TRBD1. Germline loops: CDR1 MDHEN, CDR2 SYDVKM. The V segment lost 2 bases and the J segment 5 bases; nucleotides outside the gene matches: 2. The CDR3 spans 14 residues. The chain's CDR3 is CASSLQGANNEQFF. The CDR3 DNA reads as TGTGCCAGCAGTTTACAGGGGGCAAACAATGAGCAGTTCTTC.

The chain is built from TRBV29-1 and TRBJ1-3; D is unclear. The ends were cut back, 5 bases at V and 0 bases at J, with 8 bases in the middle. The CDR3 is 13 residues long. Germline CDR1 reads SQVTM; CDR2 reads ANQGSEA. In DNA form, the CDR3 reads TGCAGCGTTTCGGTGGGCTCTGGAAACACCATATATTTT. Its protein product is CSVSVGSGNTIYF.

The gene calls are TRBV4-3 and TRBJ1-1; D is unclear. The CDR3 has 15 amino acids. The V end was cut by 2 bases, the J end by 4 bases, with 14 bases between. Germline V gene lookup returns CDR1 LGHNA and CDR2 YSLEER. CDR3 sequence (DNA): TGCGCCAGCAGCCAACCCCTTCGGGGTGGCACTGAAGCTTTCTTT. It codes for CASSQPLRGGTEAFF.

The chain is built from TRBV20-1 and TRBJ2-7, with D perhaps matching TRBD2 (6 bases). V lost 6 bases and J 3 bases, leaving 9 bases between the germline ends. CDR3 length equals 11 residues. The germline V gene has CDR1 DFQATT and CDR2 SNEGSKA (reference sequence). DNA for the CDR3: TGCAGTGCGACTAGGGGCTACGAGCAGTACGTC. Encoded protein: CSATRGYEQYV.

The chain couples TRBV6-2 or TRBV6-3 to TRBJ1-6; maybe TRBD1 (5 bases). With 4 bases removed from V and 10 bases from J, the gap between germline ends came to 17 bases. The CDR3 covers 15 residues. The germline V gene encodes CDR1 MNHEY and CDR2 SVGEGT. The CDR3 nucleotides are TGTGCCAGCAGTTTTTCGCCAGGGCCCCGATCACCCCTCCACTTT. It translates to CASSFSPGPRSPLHF.

The genes are TRBV2 and TRBJ2-7; the D is unclear. This CDR3 spans 15 amino acids. V was pared by 2 bases and J by 7 bases, with 18 bases between. The germline V gene encodes CDR1 SNHLY and CDR2 FYNNEI. CDR3: CASSERAVPPEEQYF. Here the CDR3 DNA reads TGTGCCAGCAGTGAAAGGGCGGTACCTCCGGAGGAGCAGTACTTC.

This clonotype was observed at least ten times. The chain carries TRBV20-1 and TRBJ1-1; a possible D gene is TRBD1 (6 bases). This CDR3 comprises 14 residues. V lost 4 bases, J lost 3 bases, and 15 bases lay in between. Germline V gene data show CDR1 as DFQATT and CDR2 as SNEGSKA (reference sequence). Written as DNA, the CDR3 is TGCAGTGCTATCCCAAGGGGGGGGTACACTGAAGCTTTCTTT. Its protein is CSAIPRGGYTEAFF.

This clonotype has just a few counts. The rearrangement links TRBV20-1 to TRBJ2-3; a possible D gene is TRBD1 (5 bases). Per the germline V gene, CDR1 is DFQATT and CDR2 is SNEGSKA (reference sequence). Trimming took 0 bases from V and 2 from J, leaving 12 bases between them. The CDR3 is 15 amino acids. Here the CDR3 DNA reads TGCAGTGCTAGAGACCTCCAGGGCCTCACAGATACGCAGTATTTT. Amino acids: CSARDLQGLTDTQYF.

This clonotype was seen repeatedly, ten times or more. V is TRBV29-1 and J is TRBJ2-6; D is unclear. Trimming shortened V by 6 bases and J by 0 bases, and 6 bases separated the two germline ends. Germline V gene sequence: CDR1 SQVTM, CDR2 ANQGSEA. The CDR3 totals 13 residues. In DNA form, the CDR3 reads TGCAGCGTGGCTCTCTCTGGGGCCAACGTCCTGACTTTC. Translated: CSVALSGANVLTF.

The chain uses TRBV27 and TRBJ1-6; D possibly corresponds to TRBD1 (5 bases). This CDR3 spans 14 amino acids. The germline CDR1 and CDR2 sequences are MNHEY and SMNVEV (reference sequence). Trimming pared 7 bases from V and 9 bases from J, leaving 16 bases between. The CDR3 DNA is TGTGCCAGCAAGTGGGGAGGGGAGGGTTCACCCCTCCACTTT. It translates to CASKWGGEGSPLHF.

This chain links TRBV11-2 with TRBJ2-7, with D unclear. Trimming cost V 0 bases and J 9 bases, with 15 bases left between them. This CDR3 is 14 amino acids long. Germline lookup yields CDR1 SGHAT and CDR2 FQNNGV. The CDR3 DNA follows: TGTGCCAGCAGCTTAGACGGTCATCTTATCGGGCAGTACTTC. As protein: CASSLDGHLIGQYF.

This sequence joins TRBV4-2 and TRBJ1-4; a possible D gene is TRBD1 (5 bases). Germline lookup yields CDR1 LGHNA and CDR2 YNFKEQ. The germline V and J ends were trimmed by 3 bases and 10 bases, with 18 bases remaining between them. The CDR3 extends over 15 amino acids. For the CDR3, the DNA is TGTGCCAGCAGCCAGGGGGACGAATATTCTGGAAAACTGTTTTTT. Protein product: CASSQGDEYSGKLFF.

This clonotype has ten or more counts. The chain links TRBV10-1 to TRBJ2-5; D is possibly TRBD2 (7 bases). This CDR3 is 13 amino acids long. V dropped 5 bases and J dropped 5 bases, with 12 bases sitting between them. Germline values: CDR1 WNHNN, CDR2 SYGVQD (reference sequence). CDR3 loop: CASSSGGEETQYF. As DNA, the CDR3 is TGCGCCAGCAGTTCGGGGGGCGAGGAGACCCAGTACTTC.

This chain connects TRBV6-1 to TRBJ1-2; 7 positions agree with TRBD1. The V gene end was trimmed by 6 bases and the J gene end by 4 bases; junction bases not matched to a gene: 5. The CDR3 sequence is 13 residues long. Germline CDR1 reads MNHNS; CDR2 reads SASEGT. Here the CDR3 reads CASRSDRAYGYTF. The DNA for the CDR3 is TGTGCCAGCAGGTCCGACAGGGCCTATGGCTACACCTTC.

The chain carries TRBV30 and TRBJ2-1; 9 bases map to TRBD2. This CDR3 contains 15 residues. Germline loops: CDR1 GTSNPN, CDR2 SVGIG (reference sequence). V was pared by 1 base and J by 9 bases, with 10 bases of the junction left unmatched. Here the CDR3 DNA reads TGTGCCTGGAGTGGCCTTAGGCGGGGGGGCATTGAGCAGTTCTTC. Translated, it gives CAWSGLRRGGIEQFF.

This clonotype was detected ten times or more. The genes are TRBV27 and TRBJ2-7; the match to TRBD1 covers 7 bases. Per the germline V gene, CDR1 is MNHEY and CDR2 is SMNVEV (reference sequence). CDR3 length equals 10 residues. In nucleotides, the CDR3 is TGTGCCAACTCAGGGGGAACCAGGGACGTC. As protein: CANSGGTRDV.

In this sample, this clonotype turned up a few times. The chain employs TRBV5-1 and TRBJ1-1, with 7 bases identical to TRBD1. The germline CDR1 and CDR2 sequences are SGHRS and YFSETQ. With 6 bases clipped from V and 5 bases from J, the junction kept 10 bases outside the gene matches. The CDR3 runs 14 residues. CDR3 sequence reads: CASNTRGQGTEAFF. Here the CDR3 DNA reads TGCGCCAGCAATACTAGGGGGCAAGGTACTGAAGCTTTCTTT.

This clonotype was detected only a few times. This chain uses TRBV27 with TRBJ2-3; D not certain. Germline V lookup: CDR1 MNHEY, CDR2 SMNVEV (reference sequence). Trimming pared 0 bases from V and 2 bases from J, leaving 3 bases between. This CDR3 is built from 13 residues. For the CDR3, the DNA is TGTGCCAGCAGTTTATCGATCACAGATACGCAGTATTTT. Its translation is CASSLSITDTQYF.

The gene calls are TRBV7-9 and TRBJ2-1; weak D call: TRBD2 (6 bases). The V gene's germline CDR1 is SEHNR and CDR2 FQNEAQ (reference sequence). The V end was cut by 1 base, the J end by 8 bases, with 15 bases between. CDR3 length: 15 amino acids. CDR3: CASSLDAGPFDEQFF. The CDR3 coding sequence is TGTGCCAGCAGCTTAGATGCGGGGCCCTTCGATGAGCAGTTCTTC.

In its sample, this clonotype was seen a few times. J is TRBJ2-1 and V is TRBV29-1; 11 bases are shared with TRBD2. The CDR3 is made up of 14 amino acids. Germline CDR1 and CDR2: SQVTM and ANQGSEA. The V gene end was trimmed by 4 bases and the J gene end by 9 bases; junction bases not matched to a gene: 8. DNA for the CDR3: TGCAGCGTTGGGGTAGCGGGGGGGCCGAGTGAGCAGTTCTTC. Encoded protein: CSVGVAGGPSEQFF.

This rearrangement joins TRBV27 to TRBJ2-7, with 9 bases lining up with TRBD1. Germline values: CDR1 MNHEY, CDR2 SMNVEV (reference sequence). V lost 2 bases and J lost 5; bases outside the gene matches: 10. The CDR3 totals 16 residues. The DNA for the CDR3 is TGTGCCAGCAGTTTAAGGGGAGGGGACAGGGTCCACGAGCAGTACTTC. Protein: CASSLRGGDRVHEQYF.

This clonotype was detected only a few times. The V call is TRBV4-3, the J call TRBJ1-6; D is perhaps TRBD1 (5 bases). CDR1 LGHNA and CDR2 YSLEER come from the germline V gene. V lost 0 bases, J lost 9 bases, and 12 bases lay in between. The CDR3 is made up of 15 amino acids. This chain's CDR3 is CASSQDAGESSPLHF. The CDR3 nucleotides are TGCGCCAGCAGCCAAGATGCGGGGGAATCTTCACCCCTCCACTTT.

V is TRBV19 and J is TRBJ2-1; D possibly corresponds to TRBD1 (5 bases). This CDR3 spans 15 amino acids. The germline V and J ends were trimmed by 11 bases and 1 base, with 18 bases remaining between them. Germline V gives CDR1 LNHDA, CDR2 SQIVND (reference sequence). CDR3 protein: CASTLGPSSYNEQFF. DNA for the CDR3: TGTGCCTCAACTTTGGGGCCCAGTTCCTACAATGAGCAGTTCTTC.

This clonotype was counted only a few times. The chain is built from TRBV6-6 and TRBJ2-3, with 14 bases matching TRBD2. Germline V CDR1 and CDR2: MNHNY, SVGAGI (reference sequence). With V trimmed by 2 bases and J by 1 base, 8 bases remained unmatched. There are 19 residues in the CDR3. CDR3 loop: CASSYPRTSGGSGTDTQYF. DNA for the CDR3: TGTGCCAGCAGTTACCCCCGGACTAGCGGGGGGTCAGGCACAGATACGCAGTATTTT.